These 11 T cell receptor beta chains originate from one sample sequenced in a study of blood T cell repertoires in COVID-19. Sequenced by immunoSEQ multiplex PCR; TCRdb stores in-frame clones only, minus some. Of roughly 230,000 clones listed, 82% are singletons. Sequencing was carried out using PBMCs or T cells enriched from blood (not recorded which). These receptor sequences come from a woman between 55 and 75 years old who had recovered from COVID-19.

V usage is TRBV27 and J usage is TRBJ1-4; 10 bases fit TRBD1. CDR3 length: 14 amino acids. The V segment lost 4 bases and the J segment 7 bases; nucleotides outside the gene matches: 3. CDR1 is MNHEY and CDR2 is SMNVEV in the germline V gene (reference sequence). The DNA for the CDR3 is TGTGCCAGCAGTTGGACAGGGGGAGGTGAAAAACTGTTTTTT. It yields the protein CASSWTGGGEKLFF.

The chain couples TRBV5-1 to TRBJ2-2; TRBD2 aligns across 10 bases. The CDR3 is made up of 16 amino acids. J gave up 4 bases and V 1 base, and 4 bases lay outside the gene matches. Germline loops: CDR1 SGHRS, CDR2 YFSETQ. DNA of the CDR3: TGCGCCAGCAGCTTGAGCGGGAGGGCCCCCACCGGGGAGCTGTTTTTT. Its translation is CASSLSGRAPTGELFF.

The chain has TRBV4-1 and TRBJ1-1; D is unclear. This CDR3 spans 14 amino acids. V gave up 0 bases and J gave up 5 bases, with 10 bases separating them. CDR1 is MGHRA, CDR2 YSYEKL, per germline. CDR3 in DNA: TGCGCCAGCAGCCAAGAAGAGGGAAGGACTGAAGCTTTCTTT. Amino acid sequence: CASSQEEGRTEAFF.

This clone was detected only a few times. This sequence joins TRBV18 and TRBJ2-1; D not resolved. The germline V and J ends were trimmed by 3 bases and 10 bases, with 7 bases remaining between them. Germline-derived CDR1 and CDR2 are KGHSH and LQKENI. This CDR3 is 11 amino acids long. This chain's CDR3 is CASSPKEEQFF. CDR3 DNA: TGTGCCAGCTCACCGAAAGAGGAGCAGTTCTTC.

J is TRBJ2-5 and V is TRBV9; TRBD2 agrees at 14 bases. The V segment lost 3 bases and the J segment 2 bases; nucleotides outside the gene matches: 0. This CDR3 is 15 amino acids long. Germline loops: CDR1 SGDLS, CDR2 YYNGEE. This CDR3 is CASSGLAGGQETQYF. The CDR3 bases are TGTGCCAGCAGCGGACTAGCGGGGGGGCAAGAGACCCAGTACTTC.

The chain uses TRBV6-2 or TRBV6-3 and TRBJ1-2, with TRBD1 as a possible D gene (5 bases). This CDR3 is built from 12 residues. Trimming cost V 5 bases and J 4 bases, with 8 bases left between them. The germline V gene encodes CDR1 MNHEY and CDR2 SVGEGT. For the CDR3, the DNA is TGTGCCAGCAGTCCCGACAGCTATGGCTACACCTTC. Protein product: CASSPDSYGYTF.

The chain couples TRBV6-5 to TRBJ2-3; D is perhaps TRBD2 (7 bases). The V end was cut by 6 bases, the J end by 5 bases, with 18 bases between. The V gene's germline CDR1 is MNHEY and CDR2 SVGAGI. This CDR3 region has 15 residues. CDR3 amino acids: CASSSRGGPGDTQYF. The CDR3 bases are TGTGCCAGCAGCTCCCGCGGGGGCCCGGGAGATACGCAGTATTTT.

This clone was seen a few times. The chain combines TRBV5-1 with TRBJ2-5; 11 bases map to TRBD2. Germline CDR1 is SGHRS and CDR2 is YFSETQ. With V trimmed by 2 bases and J by 5 bases, 8 bases remained unmatched. The CDR3 extends over 16 amino acids. CDR3 in amino acids: CASSLLAGGRYETQYF. The CDR3 DNA follows: TGCGCCAGCAGCTTATTAGCGGGAGGGCGTTACGAGACCCAGTACTTC.

CDR3 protein: CASSRQGSGDNEQFF. For the CDR3, the DNA is TGTGCCAGCAGCCGACAAGGGAGCGGCGACAATGAGCAGTTCTTC. The rearrangement joins TRBV6-6 to TRBJ2-1; D possibly corresponds to TRBD2 (5 bases). V lost 6 bases, J lost 5 bases, and 17 bases lay in between. The CDR3 length is 15 residues. The germline CDR1 and CDR2 sequences are MNHNY and SVGAGI (reference sequence).

CDR3 coding DNA: TGCAGTGCTAGTCAACAGGGGGTAAATGAAAAACTGTTTTTT. Translation gives CSASQQGVNEKLFF. The V gene is TRBV20-1, the J gene TRBJ1-4; 8 bases are a match to TRBD1. V lost 3 bases to trimming and J lost 5 bases; unmatched junction nucleotides: 5. Germline V gene lookup returns CDR1 DFQATT and CDR2 SNEGSKA (reference sequence). The CDR3 runs 14 residues.

The J gene is TRBJ1-1, the V gene TRBV3-1 (or the pseudogene TRBV3-2); TRBD1 matches at 8 bases. V lost 2 bases and J lost 4; bases outside the gene matches: 6. CDR3 length: 15 amino acids. Germline loops: CDR1 LGHDT, CDR2 YNNKEL (reference sequence). As DNA, the CDR3 is TGTGCCAGCAGCCAAAGACGTACAGGGGGCACTGAAGCTTTCTTT. As protein: CASSQRRTGGTEAFF.